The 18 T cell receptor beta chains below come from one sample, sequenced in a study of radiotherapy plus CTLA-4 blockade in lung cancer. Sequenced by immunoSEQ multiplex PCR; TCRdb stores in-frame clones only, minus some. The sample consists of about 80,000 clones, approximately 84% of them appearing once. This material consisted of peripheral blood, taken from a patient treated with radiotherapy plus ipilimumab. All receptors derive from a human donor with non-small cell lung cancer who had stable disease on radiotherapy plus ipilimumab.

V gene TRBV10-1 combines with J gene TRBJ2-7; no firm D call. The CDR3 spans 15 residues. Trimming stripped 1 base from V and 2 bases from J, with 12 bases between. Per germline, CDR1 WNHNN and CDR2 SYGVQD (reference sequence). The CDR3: CASSEWSALTYEQYF. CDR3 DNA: TGCGCCAGCAGTGAGTGGTCAGCCCTTACCTACGAGCAGTACTTC.

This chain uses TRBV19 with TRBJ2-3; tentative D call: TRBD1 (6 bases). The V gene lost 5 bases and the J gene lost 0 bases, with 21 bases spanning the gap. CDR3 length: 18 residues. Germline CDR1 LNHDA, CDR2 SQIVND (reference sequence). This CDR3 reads CASSPEDSGPASTDTQYF. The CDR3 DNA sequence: TGTGCCAGTAGTCCCGAGGACAGCGGCCCCGCTAGCACAGATACGCAGTATTTT.

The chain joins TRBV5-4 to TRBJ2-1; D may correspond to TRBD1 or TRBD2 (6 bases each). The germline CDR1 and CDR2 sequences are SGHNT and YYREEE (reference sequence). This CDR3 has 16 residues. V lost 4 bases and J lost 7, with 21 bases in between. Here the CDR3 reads CASSPGLAIQGNEQFF. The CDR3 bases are TGTGCCAGCAGCCCGGGACTCGCAATCCAGGGGAATGAGCAGTTCTTC.

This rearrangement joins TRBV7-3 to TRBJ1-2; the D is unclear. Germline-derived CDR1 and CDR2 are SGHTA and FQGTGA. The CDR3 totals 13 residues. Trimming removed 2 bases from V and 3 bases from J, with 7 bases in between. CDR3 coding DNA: TGTGCCAGCAGCTTACAGAATTACTATGGCTACACCTTC. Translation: CASSLQNYYGYTF.

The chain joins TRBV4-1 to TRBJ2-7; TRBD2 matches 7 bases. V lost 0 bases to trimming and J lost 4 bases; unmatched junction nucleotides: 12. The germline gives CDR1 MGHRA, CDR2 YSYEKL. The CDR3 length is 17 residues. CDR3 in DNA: TGCGCCAGCAGCCAAGAGCATGCGTTCGGCGGGAGATACGAGCAGTACTTC. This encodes CASSQEHAFGGRYEQYF.

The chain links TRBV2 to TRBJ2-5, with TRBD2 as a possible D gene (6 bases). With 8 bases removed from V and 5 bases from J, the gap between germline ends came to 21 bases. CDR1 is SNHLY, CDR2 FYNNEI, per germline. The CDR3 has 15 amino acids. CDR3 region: CASSPRGWDTETQYF. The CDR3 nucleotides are TGTGCCAGCTCACCCCGGGGGTGGGATACGGAGACCCAGTACTTC.

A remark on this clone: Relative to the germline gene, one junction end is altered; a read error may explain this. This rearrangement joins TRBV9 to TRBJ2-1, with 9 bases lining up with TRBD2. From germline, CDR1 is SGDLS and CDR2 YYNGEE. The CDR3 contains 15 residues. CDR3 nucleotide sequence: TGTGCCAGAAGCGGGGGAGGAGCGGGAGGTAATGAGCAGTTCTTC. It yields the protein CARSGGGAGGNEQFF.

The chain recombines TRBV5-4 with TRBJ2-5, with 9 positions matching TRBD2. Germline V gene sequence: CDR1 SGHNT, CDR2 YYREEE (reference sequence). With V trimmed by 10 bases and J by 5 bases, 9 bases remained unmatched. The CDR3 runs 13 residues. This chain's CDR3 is CACTRGGLETQYF. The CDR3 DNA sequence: TGTGCCTGCACGCGGGGGGGCTTGGAGACCCAGTACTTC.

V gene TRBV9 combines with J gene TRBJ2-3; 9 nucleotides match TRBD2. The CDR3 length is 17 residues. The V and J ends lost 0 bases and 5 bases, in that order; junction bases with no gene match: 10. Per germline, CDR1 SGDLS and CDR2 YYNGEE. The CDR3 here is CASSVEGRGGRRDTQYF. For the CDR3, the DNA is TGTGCCAGCAGCGTAGAAGGGCGGGGGGGCCGTAGAGATACGCAGTATTTT.

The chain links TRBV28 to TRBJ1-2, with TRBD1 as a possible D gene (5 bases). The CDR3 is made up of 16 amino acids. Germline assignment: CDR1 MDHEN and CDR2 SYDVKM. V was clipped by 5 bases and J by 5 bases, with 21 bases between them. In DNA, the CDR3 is TGTGCCAGCAGTCTGACGGGGCGGAATCTTAGGTATGGCTACACCTTC. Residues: CASSLTGRNLRYGYTF.

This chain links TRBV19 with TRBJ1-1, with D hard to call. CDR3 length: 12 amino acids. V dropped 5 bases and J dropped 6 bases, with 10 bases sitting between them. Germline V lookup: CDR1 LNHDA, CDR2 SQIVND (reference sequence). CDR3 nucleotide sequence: TGTGCCAGTAGTTCCGGGAAGGCTGAAGCTTTCTTT. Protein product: CASSSGKAEAFF.

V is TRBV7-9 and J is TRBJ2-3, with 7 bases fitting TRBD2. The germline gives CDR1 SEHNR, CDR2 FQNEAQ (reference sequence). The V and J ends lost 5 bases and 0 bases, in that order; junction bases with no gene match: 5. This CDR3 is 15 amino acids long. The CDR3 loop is CASSGISGSTDTQYF. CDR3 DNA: TGTGCCAGCAGCGGGATTAGCGGGAGCACAGATACGCAGTATTTT.

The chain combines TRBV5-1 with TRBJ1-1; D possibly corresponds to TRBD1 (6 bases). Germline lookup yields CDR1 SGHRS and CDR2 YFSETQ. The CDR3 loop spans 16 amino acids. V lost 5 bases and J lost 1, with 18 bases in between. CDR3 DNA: TGCGCCAGCAGGGGATCAACCGGGACAACGAACACTGAAGCTTTCTTT. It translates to CASRGSTGTTNTEAFF.

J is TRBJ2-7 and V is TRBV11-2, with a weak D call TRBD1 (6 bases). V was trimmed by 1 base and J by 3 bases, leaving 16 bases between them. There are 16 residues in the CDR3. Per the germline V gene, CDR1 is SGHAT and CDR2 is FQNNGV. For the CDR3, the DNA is TGTGCCAGCAGCTTAGCCCTCCAGGGGTTTTTCTACGAGCAGTACTTC. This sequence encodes CASSLALQGFFYEQYF.

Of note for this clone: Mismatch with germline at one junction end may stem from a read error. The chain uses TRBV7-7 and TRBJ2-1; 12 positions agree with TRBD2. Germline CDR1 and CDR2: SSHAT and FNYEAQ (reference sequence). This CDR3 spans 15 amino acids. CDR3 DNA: TGTGCTAGCAGCCTGGGACTAGCGGGTGTAAATGAGCAGTTCTTC. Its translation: CASSLGLAGVNEQFF. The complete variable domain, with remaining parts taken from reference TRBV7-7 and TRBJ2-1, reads GAGVSQSPRYKVTKRGQDVTLRCDPISSHATLYWYQQALGQGPEFLTYFNYEAQPDKSGLPSDRFSAERPEGSISTLTIQRTEQRDSAMYRCASSLGLAGVNEQFFGPGTRLTVL.

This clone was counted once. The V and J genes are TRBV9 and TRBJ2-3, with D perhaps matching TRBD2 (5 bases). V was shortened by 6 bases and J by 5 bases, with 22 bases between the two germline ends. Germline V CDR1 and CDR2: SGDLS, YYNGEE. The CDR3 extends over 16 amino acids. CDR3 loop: CASNSSVGESVDTQYF. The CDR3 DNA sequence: TGTGCCAGCAACTCCTCGGTCGGGGAGTCCGTAGATACGCAGTATTTT.

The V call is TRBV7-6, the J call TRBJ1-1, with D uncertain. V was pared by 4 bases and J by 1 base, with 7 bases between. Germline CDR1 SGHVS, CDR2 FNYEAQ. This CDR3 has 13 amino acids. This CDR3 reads CASSSNRNTEAFF. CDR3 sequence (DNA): TGTGCCAGCAGCTCTAACAGGAACACTGAAGCTTTCTTT. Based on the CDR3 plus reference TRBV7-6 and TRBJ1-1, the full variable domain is GAGVSQSPRYKVTKRGQDVALRCDPISGHVSLYWYRQALGQGPEFLTYFNYEAQQDKSGLPNDRFSAERPEGSISTLTIQRTEQRDSAMYRCASSSNRNTEAFFGQGTRLTVV.

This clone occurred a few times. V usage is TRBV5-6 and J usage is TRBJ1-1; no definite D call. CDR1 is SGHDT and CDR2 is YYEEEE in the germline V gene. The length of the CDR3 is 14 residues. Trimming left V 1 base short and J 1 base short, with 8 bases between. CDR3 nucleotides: TGTGCCAGCAGCTTGAATCTGGGGAACACTGAAGCTTTCTTT. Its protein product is CASSLNLGNTEAFF.